This T cell receptor (beta chain) stems from a study of blood T cell repertoires in COVID-19. The wider study: Acute and convalescent COVID-19 specimens originated in the United States, Italy and Spain. Nucleic acid was either cDNA or gDNA, and it came from T cells, B-cell-depleted T cells, or PBMCs.

In the original analysis: By means of reference gene primer amplification, nucleated cell counts were estimated. Clones were sequenced by immunoSEQ multiplex PCR, and TCRdb holds only the in-frame ones, with some missing. The V and J calls and clone size were taken over from that table, and D and trimming were inferred from the DNA. The data contain roughly 93,000 clones, 81% of them singletons. The CDR3 sequence is 13 residues long. Trimming stripped 4 bases from V and 3 bases from J, with 9 bases between. CDR1 is SNHLY, CDR2 FYNNEI, per germline. Sequencing was done on a sample of peripheral blood. This receptor was taken from an elderly woman with acute or convalescent COVID-19. The V gene is TRBV2, the J gene TRBJ1-1; D is uncertain. This CDR3 reads CASSARGDTEAFF. In DNA form, the CDR3 reads TGTGCCAGCAGTGCCCGGGGTGACACTGAAGCTTTCTTT.